Here is one T cell receptor beta chain with its context. These data are taken from a study of blood T cell repertoires in COVID-19. Study information: The United States, Italy and Spain were the sources of the acute and convalescent COVID-19 samples.

Repertoires were generated with immunoSEQ multiplex PCR, while TCRdb's copy carries only in-frame clones and drops some. The data show over 110,000 clones, about three quarters seen once. This CDR3 comprises 12 residues. Germline V gene data show CDR1 as GTSNPN and CDR2 as SVGIG (reference sequence). Trimming left V 5 bases short and J 7 bases short, with 14 bases between. The V gene is TRBV30, the J gene TRBJ2-5; TRBD2 is a possible D gene (6 bases). The receptor was derived from a woman aged 60-75 years with acute or convalescent COVID-19. What was sequenced was peripheral blood. CDR3 in DNA: TGTGCCTGGGACCGGGGACTCGGGACCCAGTACTTC. It translates to CAWDRGLGTQYF.